This TCR beta chain was observed in a study of OX40 agonist ivuxolimab in advanced cancers. Regarding the study as a whole: Normalized T-cell clonal expansion was also low in some nonresponders. CD4+ and CD8+ blood T cells expanded clonally by week 6 at 0.1 to 3.0 mg/kg. Partial responders at 0.1-3.0 mg/kg had among the lowest clonal expansion.

This CDR3 has 19 residues. Germline CDR1 reads SNHLY; CDR2 reads FYNNEI. Trimming shortened V by 1 base and J by 0 bases, and 21 bases separated the two germline ends. Generated by immunoSEQ multiplex PCR, the TCRdb table keeps only in-frame clones and is missing some. The table has approximately 60,000 clones, around 90% seen once; the top ten hold roughly an eighth. Of note for this clone: Its specificity is not known.

Source: CD4+ or CD8+ T cells sorted from blood, taken in a trial of the OX40 agonist ivuxolimab. The chain joins TRBV2 to TRBJ1-2; TRBD1 is a possible D gene (5 bases). The receptor's source is an adult with an advanced solid tumor such as melanoma, head and neck, liver or kidney cancer. Written as DNA, the CDR3 is TGTGCCAGCAGTGAAGGATCAGACAGAGCCACTCCTTCTAACTATGGCTACACCTTC. It translates to CASSEGSDRATPSNYGYTF.